This TCR beta chain emerged from a study of T cells after posttransplantation cyclophosphamide. The data were produced by immunoSEQ multiplex PCR, yet TCRdb's version contains in-frame clones alone and is incomplete. The profile shows more than 1,500 clones, approximately 76% of them singletons. Per germline, CDR1 PRHDT and CDR2 FYEKMQ (reference sequence). The CDR3 is made up of 14 amino acids. With respect to this clone: Given a much more abundant clone one base away, this may be a read error.

Treatment was busulfan-fludarabine conditioning, a marrow graft, and cyclophosphamide on days +3 and +4. This sequence originates from a male patient in his thirties who received an allogeneic stem cell transplant from a related donor, was CMV-positive, and had no GVHD. The graft donor may have contributed some T cells. Sample: CD8+ T cells sorted from PBMCs, taken approximately 38 weeks after a stem cell transplant with posttransplant cyclophosphamide. The chain combines TRBV13 with TRBJ2-7, with 9 nucleotides matching TRBD2. The chain's CDR3 is CASGLAGDSYEQYF. The DNA of the CDR3 is TGTGCCAGCGGCTTAGCGGGAGACTCCTACGAGCAGTACTTC.